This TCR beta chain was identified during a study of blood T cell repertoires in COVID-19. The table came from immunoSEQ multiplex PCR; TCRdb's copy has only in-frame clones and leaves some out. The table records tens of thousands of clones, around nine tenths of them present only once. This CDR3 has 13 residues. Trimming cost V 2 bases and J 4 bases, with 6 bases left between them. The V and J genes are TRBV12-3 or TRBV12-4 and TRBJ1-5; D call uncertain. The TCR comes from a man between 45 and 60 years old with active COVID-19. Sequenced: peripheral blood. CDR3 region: CASSLSGNQPQHF. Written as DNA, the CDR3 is TGTGCCAGCAGTTTAAGCGGTAATCAGCCCCAGCATTTT.